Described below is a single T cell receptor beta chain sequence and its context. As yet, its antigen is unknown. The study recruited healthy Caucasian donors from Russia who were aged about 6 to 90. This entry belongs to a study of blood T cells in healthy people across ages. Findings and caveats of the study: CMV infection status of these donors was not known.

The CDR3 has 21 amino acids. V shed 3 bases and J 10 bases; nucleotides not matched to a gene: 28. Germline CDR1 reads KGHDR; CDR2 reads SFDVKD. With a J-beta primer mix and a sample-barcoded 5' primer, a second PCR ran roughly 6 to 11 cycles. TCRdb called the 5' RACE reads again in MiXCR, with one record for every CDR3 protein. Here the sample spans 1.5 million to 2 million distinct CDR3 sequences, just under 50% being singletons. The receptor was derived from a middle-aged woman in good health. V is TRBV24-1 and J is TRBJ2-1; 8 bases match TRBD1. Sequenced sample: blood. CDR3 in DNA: TGTGCCACCAGTGATCCGGACAGGGAAAAAGACGCTGCTAAGGGCAATAGGGAGCAGTTCTTC. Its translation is CATSDPDREKDAAKGNREQFF.